These 10 T cell receptor beta chains came from one sample sequenced in a study of PD-1 blockade in classical Hodgkin lymphoma. With no exception, relapse followed autologous stem cell transplantation in all patients, and brentuximab vedotin exposure varied. Here immunoSEQ multiplex PCR was the method, and the copy in TCRdb shows in-frame clones only, minus some. The data hold approximately 17,000 clones, with over 80% observed a single time. The sequenced sample was peripheral blood mononuclear cells (PBMCs), obtained at baseline. The origin of the receptors is a human donor with classical Hodgkin lymphoma.

The V call is TRBV9, the J call TRBJ2-1; D possibly corresponds to TRBD2 (6 bases). V was shortened by 4 bases and J by 1 base, with 12 bases between the two germline ends. Germline lookup yields CDR1 SGDLS and CDR2 YYNGEE. The CDR3 is made up of 15 amino acids. As DNA, the CDR3 is TGTGCCAGCAGCCGGGCGAGCGGGTCCTACAATGAGCAGTTCTTC. Its translation is CASSRASGSYNEQFF.

In this sample, this clone is hyperexpanded. The chain combines TRBV27 with TRBJ1-1; D is perhaps TRBD1 (5 bases). The CDR3 runs 13 residues. Germline-derived CDR1 and CDR2 are MNHEY and SMNVEV (reference sequence). V lost 4 bases to trimming and J lost 7 bases, with 13 bases between them. The CDR3: CASSSDIDLEAFF. In DNA, the CDR3 is TGTGCCAGCAGTTCGGACATCGACCTTGAAGCTTTCTTT.

This clone was detected only once. The chain combines TRBV19 with TRBJ1-2, with 11 bases fitting TRBD1. CDR1 is LNHDA, CDR2 SQIVND, per germline (reference sequence). The CDR3 spans 14 residues. V lost 6 bases and J lost 5; bases outside the gene matches: 5. The CDR3: CASSLRDRGYGYTF. The CDR3 region has the DNA TGTGCCAGTAGCCTCCGGGACAGGGGGTATGGCTACACCTTC. The full variable domain, in which reference TRBV19 and TRBJ1-2 provide the parts outside the CDR3, is DGGITQSPKYLFRKEGQNVTLSCEQNLNHDAMYWYRQDPGQGLRLIYYSQIVNDFQKGDIAEGYSVSREKKESFPLTVTSAQKNPTAFYLCASSLRDRGYGYTFGSGTRLTVV.

The table lists this clone with a count of one. The rearrangement uses TRBV13 and TRBJ1-2; D gene uncertain. V was cut by 5 bases and J by 4 bases, with 14 bases left in between. The length of the CDR3 is 14 residues. CDR1 PRHDT and CDR2 FYEKMQ come from the germline V gene (reference sequence). The CDR3 sequence: CASSPRGKVYGYTF. Written as DNA, the CDR3 is TGTGCCAGCAGCCCAAGAGGGAAGGTCTATGGCTACACCTTC. Based on the CDR3 plus reference TRBV13 and TRBJ1-2, the full variable domain is AAGVIQSPRHLIKEKRETATLKCYPIPRHDTVYWYQQGPGQDPQFLISFYEKMQSDKGSIPDRFSAQQFSDYHSELNMSSLELGDSALYFCASSPRGKVYGYTFGSGTRLTVV.

The chain carries TRBV5-1 and TRBJ1-4, with D perhaps TRBD1 (6 bases). Germline V gene data show CDR1 as SGHRS and CDR2 as YFSETQ. The CDR3 runs to 17 residues. Trimming left V 6 bases short and J 7 bases short, with 25 bases between. CDR3 residues: CASTSGGAAEFSEKLFF. Here the CDR3 DNA reads TGCGCCAGCACATCTGGGGGCGCGGCGGAGTTTAGTGAAAAACTGTTTTTT.

The chain has TRBV30 and TRBJ1-5, with 7 bases identical to TRBD1. The J segment lost 7 bases and the V segment lost 0 bases, leaving 6 bases of the junction unmatched. The CDR3 runs to 14 residues. The germline V gene has CDR1 GTSNPN and CDR2 SVGIG (reference sequence). The CDR3 nucleotides read TGTGCCTGGAGTGTAGGGGGACAGTTACAGCCCCAGCATTTT. Its translation: CAWSVGGQLQPQHF.

The chain uses TRBV28 and TRBJ1-2, with D tentatively TRBD1 (6 bases). In germline, CDR1 is MDHEN, CDR2 SYDVKM. The ends were cut back, 4 bases at V and 5 bases at J, with 17 bases in the middle. The CDR3 covers 15 residues. CDR3 sequence: CASSSGQGRWYGYTF. DNA for the CDR3: TGTGCCAGCAGTTCGGGGCAGGGGAGGTGGTATGGCTACACCTTC.

The V call is TRBV18, the J call TRBJ2-5; D unresolved. The J call is doubtful: the DNA matches TRBJ2-7 better. The germline gives CDR1 KGHSH, CDR2 LQKENI. The CDR3 spans 11 residues. This CDR3 reads CASSPAYEQYF. DNA of the CDR3: TGTGCCAGCTCACCAGCCTACGAGCAGTACTTC.

V usage is TRBV7-6 and J usage is TRBJ1-2, with D unclear. The V end lost 6 bases, the J end lost 2 bases, and 10 bases lay between the germline ends. The CDR3 is made up of 13 amino acids. CDR1 and CDR2 (germline): SGHVS, FNYEAQ. The DNA for the CDR3 is TGTGCCAGCAGTCCTGGACGGAACTATGGCTACACCTTC. This gives the protein CASSPGRNYGYTF.

In this sample, this clone turned up once. This chain uses TRBV2 with TRBJ2-1; no clear D. This CDR3 spans 12 amino acids. The V end lost 8 bases, the J end lost 9 bases, and 14 bases lay between the germline ends. Germline V gives CDR1 SNHLY, CDR2 FYNNEI. CDR3 coding DNA: TGTGCCAGCTTTACCGATCAGCGTGAGCAGTTCTTC. Translated, it gives CASFTDQREQFF.